This T cell receptor (beta chain) originates from a study of blood T cell repertoires in COVID-19. Study-level background: From T cells, B-cell-depleted T cells, or PBMCs came the material, which was cDNA or gDNA.

The table came from immunoSEQ multiplex PCR; TCRdb's copy has only in-frame clones and leaves some out. Of about 150,000 clones listed, 75% to 90% were seen once; the top ten hold 10% to 15%. A single count supports this clone. The CDR3 has 14 amino acids. In germline, CDR1 is SQVTM, CDR2 ANQGSEA. The V gene lost 4 bases and the J gene lost 2 bases, with 15 bases spanning the gap. The sequenced sample consisted of peripheral blood. This clonotype originated in a man between 18 and 29 years old with COVID-19, enrolled during active disease. This chain uses TRBV29-1 with TRBJ2-7; D is unresolved. The CDR3 sequence: CSVVSAGVPYEQYF. The CDR3 DNA is TGCAGCGTTGTTTCGGCAGGTGTACCCTACGAGCAGTACTTC.